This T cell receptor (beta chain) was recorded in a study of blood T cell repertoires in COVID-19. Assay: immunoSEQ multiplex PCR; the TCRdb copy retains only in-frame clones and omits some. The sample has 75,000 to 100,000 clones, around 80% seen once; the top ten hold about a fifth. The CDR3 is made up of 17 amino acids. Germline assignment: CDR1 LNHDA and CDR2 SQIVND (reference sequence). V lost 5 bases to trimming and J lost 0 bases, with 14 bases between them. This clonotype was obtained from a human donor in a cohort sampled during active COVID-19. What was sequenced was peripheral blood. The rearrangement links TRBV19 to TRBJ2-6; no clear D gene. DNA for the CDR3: TGTGCCAGTAGTTCCCAGGTACCGAACTCTGGGGCCAACGTCCTGACTTTC. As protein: CASSSQVPNSGANVLTF. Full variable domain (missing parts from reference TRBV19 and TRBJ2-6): DGGITQSPKYLFRKEGQNVTLSCEQNLNHDAMYWYRQDPGQGLRLIYYSQIVNDFQKGDIAEGYSVSREKKESFPLTVTSAQKNPTAFYLCASSSQVPNSGANVLTFGAGSRLTVL.